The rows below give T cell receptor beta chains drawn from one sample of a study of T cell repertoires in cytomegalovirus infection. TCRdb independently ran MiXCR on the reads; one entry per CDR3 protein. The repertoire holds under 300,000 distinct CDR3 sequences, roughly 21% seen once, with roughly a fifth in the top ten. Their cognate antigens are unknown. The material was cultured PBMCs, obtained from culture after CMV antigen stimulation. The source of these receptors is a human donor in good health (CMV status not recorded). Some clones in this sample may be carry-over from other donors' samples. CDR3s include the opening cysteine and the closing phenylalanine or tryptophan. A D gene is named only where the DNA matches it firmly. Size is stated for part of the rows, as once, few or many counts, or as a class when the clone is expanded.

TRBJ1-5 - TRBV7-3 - TGTGCCAGCAGCCAGGACAGCTATCAGCCCCAGCATTTT CASSQDSYQPQHF
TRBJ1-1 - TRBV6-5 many TGTGCCAGCAGTTACTCCATGAACACTGAAGCTTTCTTT CASSYSMNTEAFF
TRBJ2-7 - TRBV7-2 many TGTGCCAGCAGCCCGGAGTCCTACGAGCAGTACTTC CASSPESYEQYF
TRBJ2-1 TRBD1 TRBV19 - TGTGCCAGTAGAACCAACCCCGACAGGGGCTACTCCTACAATGAGCAGTTCTTC CASRTNPDRGYSYNEQFF
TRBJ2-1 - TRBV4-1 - TGCGCCAGCAACAGTCGCAATGAGCAGTTCTTC CASNSRNEQFF
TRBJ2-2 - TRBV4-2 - TGTGCCAGCAGCCAAGATAAGCCCCGACCCAGCGGGGAGCTGTTTTTT CASSQDKPRPSGELFF
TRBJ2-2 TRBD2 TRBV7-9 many TGTGCCAGCAGCCTAGCGGGGAACACCGGGGAGCTGTTTTTT CASSLAGNTGELFF
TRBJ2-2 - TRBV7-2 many TGTGCCAGCAGCCCCCGGACCCGAGGGAACACCGGGGAGCTGTTTTTT CASSPRTRGNTGELFF
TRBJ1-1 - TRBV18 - TGTGCCAGCTCACTGGGGGAGTTTGTTGAAGCTTTCTTT CASSLGEFVEAFF
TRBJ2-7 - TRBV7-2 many TGTGCCAGCGGACCGCTGGACGAGCAGTACTTC CASGPLDEQYF
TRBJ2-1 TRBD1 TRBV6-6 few TGTGCCAGCAGTTACAAGGGGGCCCTAAACAATGAGCAGTTCTTC CASSYKGALNNEQFF
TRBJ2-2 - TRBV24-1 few TGTGCCACCAGTGAGGACAGACCCGGGGAGCTGTTTTTT CATSEDRPGELFF
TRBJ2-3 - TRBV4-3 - TGCGCCAGCAGCCGGACGGGACGGCAGGGCACAGATACGCAGTATTTT CASSRTGRQGTDTQYF
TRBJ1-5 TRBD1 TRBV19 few TGTGCCAGTAGCCGTACGACAGGGGAAGTTGATCAGCCCCAGCATTTT CASSRTTGEVDQPQHF
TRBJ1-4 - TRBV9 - TGTGCCAGCAGCCTATCAGGGTCCATTAATGAAAAACTGTTTTTT CASSLSGSINEKLFF
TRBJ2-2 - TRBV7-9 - TGTGCCAGCAGCTTAGACAGGAACACCGGGGAGCTGTTTTTT CASSLDRNTGELFF
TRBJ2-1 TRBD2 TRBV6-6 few TGTGCCAGCAGGACCCGGGGGGTAGCGGGAAACTGGAATGAGCAGTTCTTC CASRTRGVAGNWNEQFF
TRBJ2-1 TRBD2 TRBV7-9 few TGTGCCAGCCGAGGCGATAGCGGGAGGCGGTACAATGAGCAGTTCTTC CASRGDSGRRYNEQFF
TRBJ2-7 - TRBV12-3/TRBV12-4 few TGTGCCAGCAGTTTAGGGGGGGTGGAGCAGTACTTC CASSLGGVEQYF
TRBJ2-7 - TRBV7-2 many TGTGCCAGCTCCCTACCAAATGGGGCCTACGAGCAGTACTTC CASSLPNGAYEQYF
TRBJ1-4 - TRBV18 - TGTGCCAGCTCATCGGGGAGAGGACGTGGCGAAAAACTGTTTTTT CASSSGRGRGEKLFF
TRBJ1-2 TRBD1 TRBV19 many TGTGCCAGTAGTGATGGTACAGGGGGCGACTATGGCTACACCTTC CASSDGTGGDYGYTF
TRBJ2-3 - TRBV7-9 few TGTGCCAGCAGGCGACGACTCCCGCCGACAGATACGCAGTATTTT CASRRRLPPTDTQYF
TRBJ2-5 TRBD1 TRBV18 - TGTGCCAGCTCACCAGGACAGGGCGTGGACCAGTACTTC CASSPGQGVDQYF
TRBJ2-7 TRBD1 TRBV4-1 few TGCGCCAGCAGCCAAGATAGGGCAGGGACAGTCGGGTATGGCGAGCAGTACTTC CASSQDRAGTVGYGEQYF
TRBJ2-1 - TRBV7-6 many TGTGCCAGCAGCTTAGCCCCTGTTAATGAGCAGTTCTTC CASSLAPVNEQFF
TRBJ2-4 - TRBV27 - TGTGCCAGCAGTTTACTCAGGGGAGCCTTAGCCAAAAACATTCAGTACTTC CASSLLRGALAKNIQYF
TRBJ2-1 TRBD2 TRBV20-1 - TGCAGTGCTAGAGAACTAGCGGGAGTGTTCAATGAGCAGTTCTTC CSARELAGVFNEQFF
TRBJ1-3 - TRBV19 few TGTGCCAGCAATTCCAGGCGGAGCTCTGGAAACACCATATATTTT CASNSRRSSGNTIYF
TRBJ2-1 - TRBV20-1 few TGCAGTGCTAGAGGGGAAACTAGACTTTACTACAATGAGCAGTTCTTC CSARGETRLYYNEQFF
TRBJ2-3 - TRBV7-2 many TGTGCCAGCAGCTTGGAGCAGGGCTCAGATACGCAGTATTTT CASSLEQGSDTQYF
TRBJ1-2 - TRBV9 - TGTGCCAGCGGGGGATCGGACGGCTACACCTTC CASGGSDGYTF
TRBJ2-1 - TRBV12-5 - TGTGCTAGTGGGACGGGCTTGGACGTGAGCTCCTACAATGAGCAGTTCTTC CASGTGLDVSSYNEQFF
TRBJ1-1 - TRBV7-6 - TGTGCCAGCAGCCCAGACCCGACAGGCCTGAACACTGAAGCTTTCTTT CASSPDPTGLNTEAFF
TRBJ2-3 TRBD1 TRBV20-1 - TGCAGTGCTTGCTTAGACAGGGGGGCCACAGATACGCAGTATTTT CSACLDRGATDTQYF
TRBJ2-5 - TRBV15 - TGTGCCACCAGCAGAGAGTCGAAGACCCAGTACTTC CATSRESKTQYF
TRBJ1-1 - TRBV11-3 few TGTGCCAGCAGCTCACAAAGTCCCCCGAACACTGAAGCTTTCTTT CASSSQSPPNTEAFF
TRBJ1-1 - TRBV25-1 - TGTGCCAGCAGTGATCCCCCGAAGACTGAAGCTTTCTTT CASSDPPKTEAFF
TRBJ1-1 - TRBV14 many TGTGCCAGCAGCCAAGATGGGGCCAGACTTGAAGCTTTCTTT CASSQDGARLEAFF
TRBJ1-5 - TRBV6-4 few TGTGCCAGCAGTGAGAATTGGGGGGGCGAACAGCCCCAGCATTTT CASSENWGGEQPQHF
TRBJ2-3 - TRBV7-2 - TGTGCCAGCAGCGCAGGACTATATGATACGCAGTATTTT CASSAGLYDTQYF
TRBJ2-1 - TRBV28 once TGTGCCAGCAGTTTGGGGGTTAGCTCCTACGATGAGCAGTTCTTC CASSLGVSSYDEQFF
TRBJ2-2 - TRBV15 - TGTGCCACCAAGGTCGGGTCAACCGGGGAGCTGTTTTTT CATKVGSTGELFF
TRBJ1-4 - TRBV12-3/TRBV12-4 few TGTGCCAGCAGTCGGACGGGACCGCAGAATGAAAAACTGTTTTTT CASSRTGPQNEKLFF
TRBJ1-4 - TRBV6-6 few TGTGCCAGCAGTTACGACGGACAGAGAATGGCTAATGAAAAACTGTTTTTT CASSYDGQRMANEKLFF